The rows below give T cell receptor beta chains drawn from one sample of a study of cytomegalovirus exposure and HLA in healthy donors. Some clones are missing from TCRdb's copy, which holds only in-frame ones; the method was immunoSEQ multiplex PCR. The sample consists of about 160,000 clones, 80% of them appearing once. The sequencing sample was made of PBMCs. The receptors derive from a man younger than 35 in good health and CMV-seropositive. CDR3s include the opening cysteine and the closing phenylalanine or tryptophan. The order of the fields is J gene, V gene, CDR3 protein.

TRBJ1-2 | TRBV9 | CASSPSWQGGPYGYTF
TRBJ2-6 | TRBV5-6 | CASSLANQAGANGLTF
TRBJ1-2 | TRBV4-3 | CASSQEPHGQVYNYGYTF
TRBJ1-1 | TRBV25-1 | CASRGLRGATEAFF
TRBJ2-1 | TRBV19 | CASTLAGSYNEQFF
TRBJ2-4 | TRBV27 | CASSLYGGTGTGKNIQYF
TRBJ1-5 | TRBV19 | CASSINGQFNQPQHF
TRBJ1-5 | TRBV6-5 | CASSYSYRGIQPQHF
TRBJ2-1 | TRBV18 | CASSPSGSRRYNEQFF
TRBJ2-7 | TRBV11-1 | CASSLNRAYEQYF
TRBJ1-4 | TRBV27 | CASSLGGFEKLFF
TRBJ2-2 | TRBV18 | CASSSPTSNTGELFF
TRBJ2-2 | TRBV19 | CASTPGLAYTGELFF
TRBJ2-1 | TRBV6-1 | CASRITSGRPDEQFF
TRBJ2-6 | TRBV7-2 | CASSTRQGASGANVLTF
TRBJ2-5 | TRBV5-1 | CASSSITSGRPQETQYF
TRBJ2-5 | TRBV4-3 | CASSPSGGATRETQYF
TRBJ1-2 | TRBV2 | CASSEPGQGCYTF